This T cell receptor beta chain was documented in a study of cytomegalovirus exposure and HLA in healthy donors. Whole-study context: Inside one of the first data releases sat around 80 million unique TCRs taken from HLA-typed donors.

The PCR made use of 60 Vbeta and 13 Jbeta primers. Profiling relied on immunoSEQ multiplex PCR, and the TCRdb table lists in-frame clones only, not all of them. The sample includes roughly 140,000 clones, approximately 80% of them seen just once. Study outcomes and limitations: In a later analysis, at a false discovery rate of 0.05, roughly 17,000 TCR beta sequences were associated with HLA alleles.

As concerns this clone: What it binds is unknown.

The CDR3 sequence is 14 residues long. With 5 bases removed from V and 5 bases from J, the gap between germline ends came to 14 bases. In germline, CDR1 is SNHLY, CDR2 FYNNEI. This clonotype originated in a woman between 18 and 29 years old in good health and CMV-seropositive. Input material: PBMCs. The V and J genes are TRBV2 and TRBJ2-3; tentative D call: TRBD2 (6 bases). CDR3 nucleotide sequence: TGTGCCAGCAGTAACGCCGGAGGGGTAGATACGCAGTATTTT. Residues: CASSNAGGVDTQYF.